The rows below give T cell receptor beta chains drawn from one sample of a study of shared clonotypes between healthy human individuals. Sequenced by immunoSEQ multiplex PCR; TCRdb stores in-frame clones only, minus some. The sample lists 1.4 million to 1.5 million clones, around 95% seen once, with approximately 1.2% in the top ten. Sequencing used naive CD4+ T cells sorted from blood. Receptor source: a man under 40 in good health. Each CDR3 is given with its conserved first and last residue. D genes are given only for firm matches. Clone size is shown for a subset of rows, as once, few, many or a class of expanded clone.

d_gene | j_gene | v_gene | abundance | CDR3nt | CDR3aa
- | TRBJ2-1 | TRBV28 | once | TGTGCCAGCAGTTTAGACCGACTGGGGAATGAGCAGTTCTTC | CASSLDRLGNEQFF
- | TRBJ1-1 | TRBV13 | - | TGTGCCAGCAGCTTAATGACTAGGGACACTGAAGCTTTCTTT | CASSLMTRDTEAFF
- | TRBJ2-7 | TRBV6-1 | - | TGTGCCACTGCGACAGCCAGCTCCTACGAGCAGTACTTC | CATATASSYEQYF
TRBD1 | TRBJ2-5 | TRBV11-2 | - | TGTGCCAGCAGCCTGGGACAGCCTCAAGAGACCCAGTACTTC | CASSLGQPQETQYF
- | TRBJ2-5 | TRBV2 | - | TGTGCCAGCAGTGAAAAGATGTTCACCCAAGAGACCCAGTACTTC | CASSEKMFTQETQYF
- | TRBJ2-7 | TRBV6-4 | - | TGTGCCAGCAGTGACTCTTTGCTCAGGGTCCTTTTCTCCTACGAGCAGTACTTC | CASSDSLLRVLFSYEQYF
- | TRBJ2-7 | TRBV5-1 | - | TGCGCCAGCAGCTTGGCCGAGGCAGGCGAGCAGTACTTC | CASSLAEAGEQYF
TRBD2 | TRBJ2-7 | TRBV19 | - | TGTGCCAGTAGTAGAGGACTAGCGGTTACCTACGAGCAGTACTTC | CASSRGLAVTYEQYF
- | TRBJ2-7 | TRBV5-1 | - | TGCGCCAGCAGCTTGGACTACGAGCAGTACTTC | CASSLDYEQYF
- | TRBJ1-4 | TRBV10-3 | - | TGTGCCATCAGTGAAGGCGGTGAAAAACTGTTTTTT | CAISEGGEKLFF
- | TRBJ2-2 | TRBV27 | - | TGTGCCAGTAACTCAGGGGTCAGGGCCGGGGAGCTGTTTTTT | CASNSGVRAGELFF
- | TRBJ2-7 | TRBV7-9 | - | TGTGCCAGCAACAAAGTAGGAGGGATCTCCTACGAGCAGTACTTC | CASNKVGGISYEQYF
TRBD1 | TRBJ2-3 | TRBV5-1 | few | TGCGCCAGCAGCTGGGGACAGGGCACAGATACGCAGTATTTT | CASSWGQGTDTQYF
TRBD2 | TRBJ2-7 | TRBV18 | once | TGTGCCAGCTCATCGGGACTAGCGGGAGGCCTCTCCTACGAGCAGTACTTC | CASSSGLAGGLSYEQYF
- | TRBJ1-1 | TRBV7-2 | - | TGTGCCAGCAGGATTGTGTGGCAGGCGGACACTGAAGCTTTCTTT | CASRIVWQADTEAFF
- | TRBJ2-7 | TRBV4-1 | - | TGCGCCAGCAGCCAAGAAGGGACGGGCATTTCCTACGAGCAGTACTTC | CASSQEGTGISYEQYF
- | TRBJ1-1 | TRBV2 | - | TGTGCCAGCACCGCGGGGGGGGTGAACACTGAAGCTTTCTTT | CASTAGGVNTEAFF
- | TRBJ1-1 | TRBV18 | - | TGTGCCAGCTCCCGGATAGGAGTGAACACTGAAGCTTTCTTT | CASSRIGVNTEAFF
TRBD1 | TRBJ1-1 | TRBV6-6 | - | TGTGCCAGCCGGACAGGGTTAACTTTCTTT | CASRTGLTFF
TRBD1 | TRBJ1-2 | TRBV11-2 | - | TGTGCCAGCAGCTTTGATCCCGGGACAGGGACTTCTAACTATGGCTACACCTTC | CASSFDPGTGTSNYGYTF
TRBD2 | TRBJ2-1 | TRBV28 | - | TGTGCCAGCAGTCAACTAGCGGGGGCCTACAATGAGCAGTTCTTC | CASSQLAGAYNEQFF
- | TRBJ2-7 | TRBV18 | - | TGTGCCAGCTCACGGACCGGGACTTCGACTTACTTC | CASSRTGTSTYF
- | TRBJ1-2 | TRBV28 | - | TGTGCCAGCAGTCGGACGGATGGCTACACCTTC | CASSRTDGYTF
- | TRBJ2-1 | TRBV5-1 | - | TGCGCCAGCAGCTTGGACGGGACATCTTACAATGAGCAGTTCTTC | CASSLDGTSYNEQFF
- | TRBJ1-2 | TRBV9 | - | TGTGCCAGCAGCGTTGGGGCGCAGGGATATGGCTACACCTTC | CASSVGAQGYGYTF
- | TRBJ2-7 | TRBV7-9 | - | TGTGCCAGCAGCTCACCTCTTGGGGTCTCCTACGAGCAGTACTTC | CASSSPLGVSYEQYF
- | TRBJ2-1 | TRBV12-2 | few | TGTGCAAGTCGCTTAGTCGTGACTAGCGGGAGTTCCTACAATGAGCAGTTCTTC | CASRLVVTSGSSYNEQFF
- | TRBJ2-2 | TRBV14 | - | TGTGCCAGCAGCCAAGGGGCTCCCGGGGAGCTGTTTTTT | CASSQGAPGELFF
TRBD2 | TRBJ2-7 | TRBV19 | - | TGTGCCAGTCGACTAGCGGGAGTGAGAGAGCAGTACTTC | CASRLAGVREQYF
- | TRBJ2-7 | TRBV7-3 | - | TGTGCCAGCAGCCCGGGACATAGGTCGATTGAGCAGTACTTC | CASSPGHRSIEQYF
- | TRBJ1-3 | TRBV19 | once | TGTGCCAGTAGTCCTCGGACCAGAAACACCATATATTTT | CASSPRTRNTIYF
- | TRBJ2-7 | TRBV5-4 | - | TGTGCCAGCAGCTTGGGGGGCAGCTTCTCCTACGAGCAGTACTTC | CASSLGGSFSYEQYF
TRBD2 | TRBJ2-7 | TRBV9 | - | TGTGCCAGCAGCGGCCAGGGACTAGAAGGATACGAGCAGTACTTC | CASSGQGLEGYEQYF
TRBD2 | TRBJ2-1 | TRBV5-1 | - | TGCGCCAGCAGCTTGGGGGCTAGCGGGAGTCACAATGAGCAGTTCTTC | CASSLGASGSHNEQFF
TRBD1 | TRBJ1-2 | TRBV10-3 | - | TGTGCCATCAGTGCCGACCTACAGGGGAATGGCTACACCTTC | CAISADLQGNGYTF
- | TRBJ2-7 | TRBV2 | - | TGTGCCAGCAAGGGTCGAGCAGGGCCCTCCTACGAGCAGTACTTC | CASKGRAGPSYEQYF
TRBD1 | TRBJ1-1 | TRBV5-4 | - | TGTGCCAGCAGCTTGGTCGACAGGGGAGCTGAAGCTTTCTTT | CASSLVDRGAEAFF
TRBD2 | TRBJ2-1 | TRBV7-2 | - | TGTGCCAGCAGCTTAAGTGGGGTAGCGGGAGGGAATGAGCAGTTCTTC | CASSLSGVAGGNEQFF
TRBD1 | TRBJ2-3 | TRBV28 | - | TGTGCCAGCAGTTCTAGGGACAGAGGCGCAGATACGCAGTATTTT | CASSSRDRGADTQYF
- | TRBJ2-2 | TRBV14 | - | TGTGCCAGCAGTCTTAACACCGGGGAGCTGTTTTTT | CASSLNTGELFF
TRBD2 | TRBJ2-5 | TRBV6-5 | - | TGTGCCAGCAGTCCTCTGGGGGGAGGGGCAAAGACCCAGTACTTC | CASSPLGGGAKTQYF